The source of this T cell receptor (beta chain) is a study of T-cell memory formation after mild COVID-19. At the level of the study: The TCR clusters were mostly specific to one donor. Study observations and caveats: CM and EM subsets held most contracting CD4+ clones; EMRA held CD8+ ones. Later expanders leaned CD4+, whereas clones that contracted between day 15 and 85 were balanced CD4/CD8.

On this clonotype itself: Its specificity is not known.

Constant-segment primers were used for 5'RACE, and the resulting TCR alpha and TCR beta cDNA libraries carried sample barcodes and UMIs. Via MiXCR, TCRdb re-called the 5' RACE reads, giving one row per CDR3 protein. The sample lists more than 75,000 distinct CDR3 sequences, 20% to 25% occurring once. The CDR3 is 15 amino acids. The germline gives CDR1 LGHDT, CDR2 YNNKEL (reference sequence). V trimming: 0 bases; J trimming: 5 bases; junction bases outside the gene matches: 5. Sequenced: PBMCs or a T cell subset sorted from them (not recorded which). The receptor was derived from a man between 18 and 29 years old who had mild COVID-19 (a few samples of this study predate the infection). Cell type and time point are not known. This chain links TRBV3-1 with TRBJ2-5, with 8 positions matching TRBD2. CDR3 sequence: CASSQDTGGHETQYF. In DNA form, the CDR3 reads TGTGCCAGCAGCCAAGATACGGGGGGGCATGAGACCCAGTACTTC.